A selection of T cell receptor beta chains follows, all from one sample in a study of blood T cell repertoires in COVID-19. TCRdb's table, derived via immunoSEQ multiplex PCR, lists solely in-frame clones and lacks some. The sample includes about 82,000 clones, about 80% of them seen just once. Specimen: peripheral blood. All receptors come from a middle-aged woman with active or convalescent COVID-19. Both conserved end residues are part of each CDR3. The order of the fields is clone size, D gene, J gene, V gene, CDR3 DNA, CDR3 protein. A D gene is named only where the DNA matches it firmly. The listing skips clone size in some rows; elsewhere it reads once, few, many or a size class.

clone size: .; D gene: .; J gene: TRBJ2-3; V gene: TRBV4-3; CDR3 DNA: TGCGCCAGCAGCCAAGTGGTGGGCTACCCCACAGATACGCAGTATTTT; CDR3 protein: CASSQVVGYPTDTQYF
clone size: .; D gene: .; J gene: TRBJ2-5; V gene: TRBV24-1; CDR3 DNA: TGTGCCACCAGTGATGTGACTAGGAACCAAGAGACCCAGTACTTC; CDR3 protein: CATSDVTRNQETQYF
clone size: .; D gene: .; J gene: TRBJ2-1; V gene: TRBV10-1; CDR3 DNA: TGCGCCAGCAGTGACCCCGCGGCGGGACTGGATGAGCAGTTCTTC; CDR3 protein: CASSDPAAGLDEQFF
clone size: .; D gene: .; J gene: TRBJ1-1; V gene: TRBV19; CDR3 DNA: TGTGCCAGTAGTATGACTGGGGGCAGGGCTGAAGCTTTCTTT; CDR3 protein: CASSMTGGRAEAFF
clone size: .; D gene: TRBD1; J gene: TRBJ2-2; V gene: TRBV19; CDR3 DNA: TGTGCCAGTAGATATGACAGGGCTAGCACCGGGGAGCTGTTTTTT; CDR3 protein: CASRYDRASTGELFF
clone size: .; D gene: TRBD2; J gene: TRBJ2-3; V gene: TRBV7-9; CDR3 DNA: TGTGCCAGCGGTTCGGCGGGGGAGACAGATACGCAGTATTTT; CDR3 protein: CASGSAGETDTQYF
clone size: .; D gene: TRBD2; J gene: TRBJ2-2; V gene: TRBV9; CDR3 DNA: TGTGCCAGCAGCGTAGCTACCGTCCCGGGACTAGCGGGGGCCGGGGAGCTGTTTTTT; CDR3 protein: CASSVATVPGLAGAGELFF
clone size: once; D gene: TRBD1; J gene: TRBJ2-3; V gene: TRBV7-2; CDR3 DNA: TGTGCCAGCAGCCCGATCGCCGGGACAGGGGGAACAGATACGCAGTATTTT; CDR3 protein: CASSPIAGTGGTDTQYF
clone size: .; D gene: TRBD2; J gene: TRBJ2-1; V gene: TRBV7-9; CDR3 DNA: TGTGCCAGCAGCCTGGTTCAGCGGGAGCTGAATGAGCAGTTCTTC; CDR3 protein: CASSLVQRELNEQFF
clone size: .; D gene: TRBD1; J gene: TRBJ2-1; V gene: TRBV18; CDR3 DNA: TGTGCCAGCTCACAGGGAAGATCCGGGACAGGGGCTGGTGAGCAGTTCTTC; CDR3 protein: CASSQGRSGTGAGEQFF
clone size: .; D gene: .; J gene: TRBJ2-5; V gene: TRBV7-3; CDR3 DNA: TGTGCCAGCAGCTTAGGGGGCGGTAAAGAGACCCAGTACTTC; CDR3 protein: CASSLGGGKETQYF
clone size: few; D gene: TRBD1; J gene: TRBJ2-7; V gene: TRBV6-1; CDR3 DNA: TGTGCCAGCAGTGAACGGGACAGGGTAGGGAAGGAGCAGTACTTC; CDR3 protein: CASSERDRVGKEQYF
clone size: .; D gene: .; J gene: TRBJ1-4; V gene: TRBV5-8; CDR3 DNA: TGTGCCAGCAATGAGGGGGCTAATGAAAAACTGTTTTTT; CDR3 protein: CASNEGANEKLFF
clone size: .; D gene: TRBD1; J gene: TRBJ1-1; V gene: TRBV6-5; CDR3 DNA: TGTGCCAGCAGACCGTACAGGGGAATGAACACTGAAGCTTTCTTT; CDR3 protein: CASRPYRGMNTEAFF
clone size: .; D gene: TRBD2; J gene: TRBJ2-3; V gene: TRBV5-1; CDR3 DNA: TGCGCCAGCAGCTTGGTAGCGGGGGGGACAGATACGCAGTATTTT; CDR3 protein: CASSLVAGGTDTQYF
clone size: .; D gene: TRBD1; J gene: TRBJ2-5; V gene: TRBV10-3; CDR3 DNA: TGTGCCATCAGCGCCGGGACAGGGGGTCAAGAGACCCAGTACTTC; CDR3 protein: CAISAGTGGQETQYF
clone size: once; D gene: .; J gene: TRBJ1-2; V gene: TRBV28; CDR3 DNA: TGTGCCAGCAGTAGGGGGATCAGAAACTATGGCTACACCTTC; CDR3 protein: CASSRGIRNYGYTF
clone size: .; D gene: .; J gene: TRBJ2-7; V gene: TRBV5-1; CDR3 DNA: TGCGCCAGCAGCTTGGATGGTAGCGCCTACGAGCAGTACTTC; CDR3 protein: CASSLDGSAYEQYF
clone size: .; D gene: .; J gene: TRBJ1-4; V gene: TRBV27; CDR3 DNA: TGTGCCAGTATGGACAGTTGGACAACTAATGAAAAACTGTTTTTT; CDR3 protein: CASMDSWTTNEKLFF
clone size: .; D gene: .; J gene: TRBJ2-7; V gene: TRBV28; CDR3 DNA: TGTGCCAGCAGTTTTCTGTCAGGGGATTCCTACGAGCAGTACTTC; CDR3 protein: CASSFLSGDSYEQYF
clone size: .; D gene: .; J gene: TRBJ2-3; V gene: TRBV6-6; CDR3 DNA: TGTGCCAGCAGTTCGGCAGATACGCAGTATTTT; CDR3 protein: CASSSADTQYF
clone size: .; D gene: TRBD1; J gene: TRBJ1-4; V gene: TRBV28; CDR3 DNA: TGTGCCAGCAGTCCCACAGGACAGGGTAAAAATGAAAAACTGTTTTTT; CDR3 protein: CASSPTGQGKNEKLFF
clone size: .; D gene: TRBD1; J gene: TRBJ2-6; V gene: TRBV24-1; CDR3 DNA: TGTGCCACCAGTGATCCAGGACAGGGCGGATCTGGGGCCAACGTCCTGACTTTC; CDR3 protein: CATSDPGQGGSGANVLTF
clone size: once; D gene: .; J gene: TRBJ2-1; V gene: TRBV29-1; CDR3 DNA: TGCAGCGTTAAACAGGACTACTACAATGAGCAGTTCTTC; CDR3 protein: CSVKQDYYNEQFF
clone size: few; D gene: .; J gene: TRBJ2-7; V gene: TRBV18; CDR3 DNA: TGTGCCAGCTCATACCCGAGCTCCTACGAGCAGTACTTC; CDR3 protein: CASSYPSSYEQYF
clone size: once; D gene: TRBD2; J gene: TRBJ2-7; V gene: TRBV7-2; CDR3 DNA: TGTGCCAGCAGCTTGATACCGTTTAGCGGGGGGTCCTACGAGCAGTACTTC; CDR3 protein: CASSLIPFSGGSYEQYF
clone size: .; D gene: .; J gene: TRBJ1-6; V gene: TRBV4-3; CDR3 DNA: TGCGCCAGCAGCCAAGTCCTAGCAAATTCACCCCTCCACTTT; CDR3 protein: CASSQVLANSPLHF
clone size: .; D gene: TRBD2; J gene: TRBJ2-3; V gene: TRBV5-4; CDR3 DNA: TGTGCCAGCACGAAACTAGCGGGAGAAACAGATACGCAGTATTTT; CDR3 protein: CASTKLAGETDTQYF
clone size: .; D gene: TRBD1; J gene: TRBJ1-2; V gene: TRBV11-3; CDR3 DNA: TGTGCCAGCAGCTTAGACTCCACGGACAGGGGCTTGAGCTACACCTTC; CDR3 protein: CASSLDSTDRGLSYTF
clone size: .; D gene: .; J gene: TRBJ2-2; V gene: TRBV18; CDR3 DNA: TGTGCCAGCTCACCACCGTCCGCGGGAAACACCGGGGAGCTGTTTTTT; CDR3 protein: CASSPPSAGNTGELFF
clone size: .; D gene: TRBD1; J gene: TRBJ2-3; V gene: TRBV18; CDR3 DNA: TGTGCCAGCTCACCGACCCGTGGACAGGGGGCTGCTACGCAGTATTTT; CDR3 protein: CASSPTRGQGAATQYF
clone size: .; D gene: .; J gene: TRBJ2-7; V gene: TRBV29-1; CDR3 DNA: TGCAGCGTTGAAGATCGTTACGAGCAGTACTTC; CDR3 protein: CSVEDRYEQYF
clone size: few; D gene: TRBD2; J gene: TRBJ2-1; V gene: TRBV18; CDR3 DNA: TGTGCCAGCTCACCAACAAGCGGGGGGGCAAATGAGCAGTTCTTC; CDR3 protein: CASSPTSGGANEQFF
clone size: .; D gene: TRBD1; J gene: TRBJ1-5; V gene: TRBV6-2/TRBV6-3; CDR3 DNA: TGTGCCAGCAGTAGAAACGACAGGGACCAACAGCCCCAGCATTTT; CDR3 protein: CASSRNDRDQQPQHF
clone size: .; D gene: TRBD2; J gene: TRBJ2-3; V gene: TRBV11-3; CDR3 DNA: TGTGCCAGCAGCCTAGGACTAGAAAACACAGATACGCAGTATTTT; CDR3 protein: CASSLGLENTDTQYF
clone size: .; D gene: TRBD2; J gene: TRBJ2-5; V gene: TRBV10-2; CDR3 DNA: TGCGCCAGCCAACCCGGGAGGGATGTTGAGACCCAGTACTTC; CDR3 protein: CASQPGRDVETQYF
clone size: .; D gene: TRBD1; J gene: TRBJ1-5; V gene: TRBV11-3; CDR3 DNA: TGTGCCAGCAACGCAGGGGGCGGCAATCAGCCCCAGCATTTT; CDR3 protein: CASNAGGGNQPQHF
clone size: few; D gene: TRBD1; J gene: TRBJ2-7; V gene: TRBV18; CDR3 DNA: TGTGCCAGCTCACCAACGGGACAGTTCTACGAGCAGTACTTC; CDR3 protein: CASSPTGQFYEQYF
clone size: .; D gene: TRBD2; J gene: TRBJ2-7; V gene: TRBV4-1; CDR3 DNA: TGCGCCAGCAGCCAAGTGGCGGGGGGAGAGCAGTACTTC; CDR3 protein: CASSQVAGGEQYF
clone size: .; D gene: TRBD1; J gene: TRBJ2-6; V gene: TRBV4-1; CDR3 DNA: TGCGCCAGCAGCCAAGACCGACTCTCGACAGGGTTAATTGGGGCCAACGTCCTGACTTTC; CDR3 protein: CASSQDRLSTGLIGANVLTF
clone size: .; D gene: .; J gene: TRBJ1-2; V gene: TRBV12-3/TRBV12-4; CDR3 DNA: TGTGCCAGCAGTTTAGGACACATCTATGGCTACACCTTC; CDR3 protein: CASSLGHIYGYTF
clone size: .; D gene: TRBD2; J gene: TRBJ2-1; V gene: TRBV19; CDR3 DNA: TGTGCCAGTAGCGTACTAGCGCCGTACAATGAGCAGTTCTTC; CDR3 protein: CASSVLAPYNEQFF
clone size: .; D gene: TRBD1; J gene: TRBJ1-2; V gene: TRBV3-1/TRBV3-2; CDR3 DNA: TGTGCCAGCAGCCTTCCTGGGACAGGGGGTAATGGCTACACCTTC; CDR3 protein: CASSLPGTGGNGYTF
clone size: .; D gene: .; J gene: TRBJ1-4; V gene: TRBV5-1; CDR3 DNA: TGCGCCAGCAGCTTAAAGGGGGACGATGAAAAACTGTTTTTT; CDR3 protein: CASSLKGDDEKLFF
clone size: .; D gene: TRBD1; J gene: TRBJ2-2; V gene: TRBV10-3; CDR3 DNA: TGTGCCATCAGGGGGGACAGGGAGAACACCGGGGAGCTGTTTTTT; CDR3 protein: CAIRGDRENTGELFF
clone size: .; D gene: .; J gene: TRBJ2-3; V gene: TRBV6-6; CDR3 DNA: TGTGCCAGCAGTTATCCCCCCCCACTTACGCAGTATTTT; CDR3 protein: CASSYPPPLTQYF
clone size: .; D gene: TRBD2; J gene: TRBJ2-1; V gene: TRBV12-5; CDR3 DNA: TGTGCTAGTGGGCGAGCGGGGGGGCAACTGAATGAGCAGTTCTTC; CDR3 protein: CASGRAGGQLNEQFF
clone size: .; D gene: .; J gene: TRBJ1-5; V gene: TRBV27; CDR3 DNA: TGTGCCAGCAGTTCAGGGTTCCCCAATCAGCCCCAGCATTTT; CDR3 protein: CASSSGFPNQPQHF
clone size: .; D gene: .; J gene: TRBJ1-1; V gene: TRBV18; CDR3 DNA: TGTGCCAGCTCCCCTGATCAGGGGCACACTGAAGCTTTCTTT; CDR3 protein: CASSPDQGHTEAFF
clone size: .; D gene: TRBD1; J gene: TRBJ2-7; V gene: TRBV4-2; CDR3 DNA: TGTGCCAGCAGCCAATGGGACAGGGGCTCCTACGAGCAGTACTTC; CDR3 protein: CASSQWDRGSYEQYF
clone size: .; D gene: TRBD2; J gene: TRBJ2-1; V gene: TRBV18; CDR3 DNA: TGTGCCAGCTCACCTGGAAGCGGGAGGGCCAATGAGCAGTTCTTC; CDR3 protein: CASSPGSGRANEQFF
clone size: few; D gene: TRBD1; J gene: TRBJ2-6; V gene: TRBV5-6; CDR3 DNA: TGTGCCAGCAGCTCGTCGAAGGGGGCAAGCTCTGGGGCCAACGTCCTGACTTTC; CDR3 protein: CASSSSKGASSGANVLTF
clone size: .; D gene: TRBD1; J gene: TRBJ1-1; V gene: TRBV28; CDR3 DNA: TGTGCCAGCAGTTTTCCTCAGGGGGTGACTGAAGCTTTCTTT; CDR3 protein: CASSFPQGVTEAFF